Shown below are 25 T cell receptor beta chains from a single sample sequenced in a study of CD4+ T cells in melanoma. Clones were sequenced by immunoSEQ multiplex PCR, and TCRdb holds only the in-frame ones, with some missing. The data contain about 9,900 clones, 69% of them singletons. The source material was peripheral blood. The source is a human donor with melanoma.

The J gene is TRBJ2-7, the V gene TRBV2; possibly TRBD1 for D (6 bases). Deletions cut 5 bases from V and 6 bases from J, with 11 bases between. Germline V gene data show CDR1 as SNHLY and CDR2 as FYNNEI. This CDR3 contains 12 residues. The CDR3: CASSLTGPEQYF. The CDR3 bases are TGTGCCAGCAGTCTAACAGGGCCCGAGCAGTACTTC. Variable domain in full (rest from reference TRBV2 and TRBJ2-7): EPEVTQTPSHQVTQMGQEVILRCVPISNHLYFYWYRQILGQKVEFLVSFYNNEISEKSEIFDDQFSVERPDGSNFTLKIRSTKLEDSAMYFCASSLTGPEQYFGPGTRLTVT.

This clone was seen only once. The chain joins TRBV6-1 to TRBJ2-3; D is ambiguous. The germline gives CDR1 MNHNS, CDR2 SASEGT. This CDR3 has 14 residues. V was pared by 1 base and J by 4 bases, with 9 bases between. This CDR3 reads CASSEGIAADTQYF. The CDR3 nucleotides read TGTGCCAGCAGTGAAGGCATTGCGGCAGATACGCAGTATTTT.

This chain links TRBV6-5 with TRBJ2-1; D remains ambiguous. The ends were cut back, 2 bases at V and 13 bases at J, with 12 bases in the middle. This CDR3 is built from 12 residues. CDR1 MNHEY and CDR2 SVGAGI come from the germline V gene. CDR3 sequence (DNA): TGTGCCAGCAGTTACCGGGTCGGGCTCCAGTTCTTC. It encodes CASSYRVGLQFF.

J is TRBJ2-1 and V is TRBV5-6, with D unresolved. CDR3 length equals 12 residues. Germline CDR1 reads SGHDT; CDR2 reads YYEEEE. Trimming shortened V by 0 bases and J by 8 bases, and 6 bases separated the two germline ends. CDR3 DNA sequence: TGTGCCAGCAGCTTGGAAGTCGATGAGCAGTTCTTC. Amino acids: CASSLEVDEQFF.

V is TRBV18 and J is TRBJ2-3; D is unresolved. From germline, CDR1 is KGHSH and CDR2 LQKENI. V was cut by 2 bases and J by 2 bases, with 17 bases left in between. The CDR3 is 17 residues long. CDR3 coding DNA: TGTGCCAGCTCACCATGGGCAGGTCTTAGCAACACAGATACGCAGTATTTT. Its translation is CASSPWAGLSNTDTQYF.

J is TRBJ1-3 and V is TRBV5-1, with D possibly matching TRBD1 (5 bases). This CDR3 is built from 17 residues. V was pared by 0 bases and J by 2 bases, with 15 bases between. In germline, CDR1 is SGHRS, CDR2 YFSETQ. The CDR3 loop reads CASSLVGDRSAGNTIYF. The CDR3 DNA follows: TGCGCCAGCAGCTTGGTGGGAGACAGATCAGCTGGAAACACCATATATTTT.

V and J are TRBV28 and TRBJ1-1; D is undetermined. V lost 1 base and J lost 1, with 10 bases in between. This CDR3 comprises 15 residues. CDR1 is MDHEN, CDR2 SYDVKM, per germline. The CDR3 DNA is TGTGCCAGCAGTTTATTAAGACGTACGAACACTGAAGCTTTCTTT. This encodes CASSLLRRTNTEAFF.

This clone came up many times. The chain has TRBV30 and TRBJ2-7; the match to TRBD2 covers 12 bases. The V and J ends lost 7 bases and 4 bases, in that order; junction bases with no gene match: 5. Germline V gives CDR1 GTSNPN, CDR2 SVGIG (reference sequence). The CDR3 spans 13 residues. CDR3 coding DNA: TGTGCCTCGACTAGCGGGGGTCGTTACGAGCAGTACTTC. It encodes CASTSGGRYEQYF. The full variable domain, its missing parts supplied by reference TRBV30 and TRBJ2-7, is SQTIHQWPATLVQPVGSPLSLECTVEGTSNPNLYWYRQAAGRGLQLLFYSVGIGQISSEVPQNLSASRPQDRQFILSSKKLLLSDSGFYLCASTSGGRYEQYFGPGTRLTVT.

The gene calls are TRBV7-9 and TRBJ2-3; D unresolved. V was shortened by 5 bases and J by 1 base, with 10 bases between the two germline ends. Germline CDR1 reads SEHNR; CDR2 reads FQNEAQ (reference sequence). The CDR3 has 14 amino acids. The CDR3 reads CASSLSYGTDTQYF. The CDR3 DNA is TGTGCCAGCAGCCTGAGCTATGGCACAGATACGCAGTATTTT.

This clone ranks as medium-sized. The chain has TRBV4-1 and TRBJ1-2, with 12 bases fitting TRBD1. The ends lost 0 bases at V and 7 bases at J; junction bases unmatched: 9. CDR1 MGHRA and CDR2 YSYEKL come from the germline V gene. The CDR3 runs 17 residues. This CDR3 is CASSQDWGTGGAGGYTF. The CDR3 bases are TGCGCCAGCAGCCAAGATTGGGGGACAGGGGGCGCGGGTGGCTACACCTTC.

Comment on this clone: This CDR3 fails to terminate in the conserved phenylalanine or tryptophan, so it likely reflects a read error. The V gene is TRBV18, the J gene TRBJ2-2; unclear D gene. The CDR3 runs to 12 residues. V was trimmed by 4 bases and J by 7 bases, leaving 7 bases between them. Germline CDR1 KGHSH, CDR2 LQKENI. CDR3 loop: CASSLANGELFL. For the CDR3, the DNA is TGTGCCAGCTCACTGGCAAACGGGGAGCTGTTTTTA.

This clone has more than one count but fewer than ten. J is TRBJ2-7 and V is TRBV6-5; D gene ambiguous. Germline assignment: CDR1 MNHEY and CDR2 SVGAGI. This CDR3 is built from 15 residues. V lost 1 base and J 5 bases, leaving 15 bases between the germline ends. For the CDR3, the DNA is TGTGCCAGCAGTTACTTGCCAACCCGAGGCAACGAGCAGTACTTC. This encodes CASSYLPTRGNEQYF.

The chain combines TRBV27 with TRBJ2-1; D is perhaps TRBD2 (5 bases). The ends were cut back, 0 bases at V and 5 bases at J, with 14 bases in the middle. Germline V gene data show CDR1 as MNHEY and CDR2 as SMNVEV (reference sequence). The CDR3 length is 16 residues. The CDR3 here is CASSLSYGLPNNEQFF. CDR3 in DNA: TGTGCCAGCAGTTTATCCTACGGACTCCCCAACAATGAGCAGTTCTTC.

By share, this clone ranks as medium-sized. This chain uses TRBV11-2 with TRBJ2-7; D call uncertain. The CDR3 is 12 residues long. CDR1 and CDR2 (germline): SGHAT, FQNNGV. V lost 2 bases and J lost 7, with 9 bases in between. In nucleotides, the CDR3 is TGTGCCAGCAGCTTATCTCCCTGGGAGCAGTACTTC. This translates into CASSLSPWEQYF.

The V and J genes are TRBV30 and TRBJ1-5, with D possibly TRBD1 on 5 matching bases. The germline CDR1 and CDR2 sequences are GTSNPN and SVGIG (reference sequence). V lost 1 base, J lost 4 bases, and 8 bases lay in between. CDR3 length: 13 residues. CDR3 DNA sequence: TGTGCCTGGAGTGGACAGACTAATCAGCCCCAGCATTTT. This translates into CAWSGQTNQPQHF.

This clone has just one count. The chain couples TRBV6-5 to TRBJ2-7, with 8 bases aligning to TRBD1. Germline trimming cut 6 bases from V and 4 bases from J; bases unmatched to any gene: 8. The CDR3 sequence is 14 residues long. From germline, CDR1 is MNHEY and CDR2 SVGAGI. The CDR3 DNA is TGTGCCAGCAGCTCCGGGACAGGCCTATACGAGCAGTACTTC. Its protein is CASSSGTGLYEQYF.

V is TRBV4-1 and J is TRBJ1-6, with D unclear. CDR1 is MGHRA, CDR2 YSYEKL, per germline. The V end lost 0 bases, the J end lost 9 bases, and 15 bases lay between the germline ends. The CDR3 consists of 16 residues. The CDR3 sequence: CASSQDRREFRSPLHF. In DNA, the CDR3 is TGCGCCAGCAGCCAAGATCGGAGGGAATTCCGTTCACCCCTCCACTTT.

This clone was found once. The V call is TRBV14, the J call TRBJ1-4; D is ambiguous. Trimming removed 4 bases from V and 0 bases from J, with 12 bases in between. The V gene's germline CDR1 is SGHDN and CDR2 FVKESK. The CDR3 length is 16 residues. CDR3 sequence reads: CASSPDLGTTNEKLFF. The CDR3 DNA sequence: TGTGCCAGCAGCCCGGATCTGGGAACAACTAATGAAAAACTGTTTTTT.

The chain has TRBV29-1 and TRBJ1-5; a possible D gene is TRBD1 (5 bases). The V and J ends lost 6 bases and 0 bases respectively, with 15 bases between them. The length of the CDR3 is 15 residues. Germline CDR1 reads SQVTM; CDR2 reads ANQGSEA. The CDR3 is CSVGLQGDSNQPQHF. CDR3 coding DNA: TGCAGCGTCGGGCTCCAGGGTGATAGCAATCAGCCCCAGCATTTT.

CDR3 DNA sequence: TGTGCCAGCAGTTACGGAACAGGGGGTACTGAAGCTTTCTTT. Protein: CASSYGTGGTEAFF. This rearrangement joins TRBV6-5 to TRBJ1-1; 8 nucleotides match TRBD1. This CDR3 is built from 14 residues. Germline lookup yields CDR1 MNHEY and CDR2 SVGAGI. Unmatched junction bases numbered 4, after V lost 2 bases and J lost 5 bases.

The chain has TRBV6-1 and TRBJ2-7; D is ambiguous. This CDR3 spans 12 amino acids. Germline V gene sequence: CDR1 MNHNS, CDR2 SASEGT. With 4 bases removed from V and 2 bases from J, the gap between germline ends came to 6 bases. The CDR3 DNA reads TGTGCCAGCAGTGTAACCCCCTACGAGCAGTACTTC. This sequence encodes CASSVTPYEQYF.

By share of the sample, this clone is hyperexpanded (1% or more). V and J are TRBV2 and TRBJ2-3, with D tentatively TRBD1 (5 bases). Germline CDR1 reads SNHLY; CDR2 reads FYNNEI. V dropped 5 bases and J dropped 3 bases, with 6 bases sitting between them. The CDR3 has 12 amino acids. The CDR3: CASSSGTDTQYF. In DNA form, the CDR3 reads TGTGCCAGCAGTTCAGGGACAGATACGCAGTATTTT.

V is TRBV4-3 and J is TRBJ2-5; a possible D gene is TRBD2 (5 bases). Germline V gene data show CDR1 as LGHNA and CDR2 as YSLEER. V was clipped by 1 base and J by 5 bases, with 11 bases between them. The CDR3 extends over 14 amino acids. CDR3 nucleotide sequence: TGCGCCAGCAGCCAAGGGAGGATAAGGGAGACCCAGTACTTC. Its protein is CASSQGRIRETQYF.

This clone has a single count. The V call is TRBV5-6, the J call TRBJ1-3, with TRBD1 matching over 8 bases. Germline CDR1 reads SGHDT; CDR2 reads YYEEEE. The CDR3 covers 18 residues. The V segment lost 3 bases and the J segment 0 bases; nucleotides outside the gene matches: 11. In DNA form, the CDR3 reads TGTGCCAGCAGCTCGGGCCCGGACAGGGTTATCTCTGGAAACACCATATATTTT. Protein sequence: CASSSGPDRVISGNTIYF.

This chain uses TRBV5-4 with TRBJ2-3; D remains ambiguous. V lost 0 bases and J lost 4, with 3 bases in between. From germline, CDR1 is SGHNT and CDR2 YYREEE (reference sequence). This CDR3 is built from 12 residues. The CDR3 nucleotides read TGTGCCAGCAGCTTGGTGGCAGATACGCAGTATTTT. It encodes CASSLVADTQYF.